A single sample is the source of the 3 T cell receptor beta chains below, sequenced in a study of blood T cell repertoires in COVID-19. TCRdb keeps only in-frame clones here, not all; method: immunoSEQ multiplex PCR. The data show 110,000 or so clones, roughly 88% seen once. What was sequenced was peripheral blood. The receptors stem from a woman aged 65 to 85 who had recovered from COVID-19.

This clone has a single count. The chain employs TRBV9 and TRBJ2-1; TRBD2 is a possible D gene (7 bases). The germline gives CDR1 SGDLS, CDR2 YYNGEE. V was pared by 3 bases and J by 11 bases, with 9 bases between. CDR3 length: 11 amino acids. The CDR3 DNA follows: TGTGCCAGCAGCGAGGGGGGGAAGCAGTTCTTC. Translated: CASSEGGKQFF.

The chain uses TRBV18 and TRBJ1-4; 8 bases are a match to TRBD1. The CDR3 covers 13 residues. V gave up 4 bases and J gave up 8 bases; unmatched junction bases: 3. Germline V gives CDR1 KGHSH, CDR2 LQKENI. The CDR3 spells CASSRDRTEKLFF. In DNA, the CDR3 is TGTGCCAGCTCACGGGACAGGACCGAAAAACTGTTTTTT. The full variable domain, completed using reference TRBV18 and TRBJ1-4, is NAGVMQNPRHLVRRRGQEARLRCSPMKGHSHVYWYRQLPEEGLKFMVYLQKENIIDESGMPKERFSAEFPKEGPSILRIQQVVRGDSAAYFCASSRDRTEKLFFGSGTQLSVL.

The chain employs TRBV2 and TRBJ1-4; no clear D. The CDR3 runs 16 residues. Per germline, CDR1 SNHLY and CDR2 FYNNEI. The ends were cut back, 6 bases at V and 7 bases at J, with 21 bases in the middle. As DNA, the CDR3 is TGTGCCAGCAGGTGGGGAGACTTAAGTAGGGCTGAAAAACTGTTTTTT. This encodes CASRWGDLSRAEKLFF.